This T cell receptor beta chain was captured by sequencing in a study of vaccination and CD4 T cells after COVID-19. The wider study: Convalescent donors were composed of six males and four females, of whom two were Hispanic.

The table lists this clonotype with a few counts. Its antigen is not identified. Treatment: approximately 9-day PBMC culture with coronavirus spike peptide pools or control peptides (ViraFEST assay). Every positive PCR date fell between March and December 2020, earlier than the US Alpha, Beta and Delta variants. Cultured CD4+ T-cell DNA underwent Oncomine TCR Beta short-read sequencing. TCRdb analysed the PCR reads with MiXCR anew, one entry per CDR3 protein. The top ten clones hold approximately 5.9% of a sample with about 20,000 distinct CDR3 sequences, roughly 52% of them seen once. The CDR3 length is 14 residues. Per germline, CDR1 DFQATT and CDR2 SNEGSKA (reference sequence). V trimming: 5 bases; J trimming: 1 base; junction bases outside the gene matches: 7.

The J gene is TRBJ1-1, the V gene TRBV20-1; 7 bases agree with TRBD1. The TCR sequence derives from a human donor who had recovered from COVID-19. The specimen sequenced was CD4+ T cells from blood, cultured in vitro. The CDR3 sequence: CSAVSGTANTEAFF. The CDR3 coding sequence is TGCAGTGCTGTCTCCGGGACAGCGAACACTGAAGCTTTCTTT.